This TCR beta chain was documented in a study of T cell responses to AZD1222 COVID-19 vaccine. Study-wide results and limits: Donors skewed white British and female; clonal diversity was possibly underestimated. Repertoire sampling occurred only after the peak T cell response. Targets within unmutated variant regions were reportedly found for nearly half of spike-specific TCRs.

On this clone itself: The antigen is unknown.

TCRdb's copy holds only in-frame clones and misses some; the assay was immunoSEQ multiplex PCR. The sample comprises about 86,000 clones, almost 90% of which are singletons, and 9% to 12% rests with the top ten. Germline V lookup: CDR1 ENHRY, CDR2 SYGVKD. V trimming: 0 bases; J trimming: 1 base; junction bases outside the gene matches: 8. This CDR3 contains 17 residues. The clonotype was recovered from an adult in good health. This specimen was peripheral blood, taken on day 0 of MenACWY control vaccination. The rearrangement joins TRBV10-3 to TRBJ1-2; 7 nucleotides align to TRBD1. DNA for the CDR3: TGTGCCATCAGTGAGTCCCGGGGGAGGGGGCTTAACTATGGCTACACCTTC. Protein sequence: CAISESRGRGLNYGYTF.